The clone carrying this TCR beta chain was recorded only once. The method was immunoSEQ multiplex PCR; TCRdb's version includes in-frame clones alone and lacks a portion of them. Counted here are over 80,000 clones, 90% occurring once; the ten biggest clones make up around 0.8%. CDR1 and CDR2 from the germline V gene are ENHRY and SYGVKD. V dropped 8 bases and J dropped 5 bases, with 13 bases sitting between them. CDR3 length: 12 amino acids. This sample is drawn from a study of T cell changes during pregnancy in multiple sclerosis. This clonotype originated in a female donor in good health, enrolled as a control in a pregnancy study. The chain uses TRBV10-3 and TRBJ2-7; D possibly corresponds to TRBD1 (5 bases). The sample was peripheral blood, taken in the second trimester of pregnancy. The CDR3 protein is CAIGQGRNEQYF. For the CDR3, the DNA is TGTGCCATCGGCCAGGGAAGGAACGAGCAGTACTTC.